These 9 T cell receptor beta chains were sequenced from one sample in a study of blood T cell dynamics during melanoma immunotherapy. TCRdb's copy holds only in-frame clones and misses some; the assay was immunoSEQ multiplex PCR. The sample lists some 9,400 clones, just over 85% seen once, with around 10% in the top ten. Time point described: pre-treatment baseline. Sequenced here: blood, sampled from a patient treated with checkpoint blockade. The receptors here all came from a human donor with melanoma.

The J gene is TRBJ1-3, the V gene TRBV5-1; D is undetermined. The CDR3 consists of 15 residues. V dropped 0 bases and J dropped 0 bases, with 7 bases sitting between them. The germline V gene encodes CDR1 SGHRS and CDR2 YFSETQ. As DNA, the CDR3 is TGCGCCAGCAGCTTGGAGGGCCGCTCTGGAAACACCATATATTTT. This translates into CASSLEGRSGNTIYF. The full variable domain, its missing parts supplied by reference TRBV5-1 and TRBJ1-3, is KAGVTQTPRYLIKTRGQQVTLSCSPISGHRSVSWYQQTPGQGLQFLFEYFSETQRNKGNFPGRFSGRQFSNSRSEMNVSTLELGDSALYLCASSLEGRSGNTIYFGEGSWLTVV.

V usage is TRBV5-8 and J usage is TRBJ1-2, with D possibly being TRBD1 (6 bases). The V gene's germline CDR1 is SGHTS and CDR2 YDEGEE. Trimming took 5 bases from V and 4 from J, leaving 15 bases between them. CDR3 length: 14 residues. CDR3 coding DNA: TGTGCCAGCAGGCCTGGAGGGGACATCTATGGCTACACCTTC. It translates to CASRPGGDIYGYTF.

The chain combines TRBV2 with TRBJ2-7; D is perhaps TRBD1 or TRBD2 (5 bases each). CDR1 is SNHLY, CDR2 FYNNEI, per germline. The CDR3 contains 13 residues. V was shortened by 7 bases and J by 3 bases, with 13 bases between the two germline ends. The CDR3 region has the DNA TGTGCCAGCAATACGGGGCATGTCTACGAGCAGTACTTC. Translation gives CASNTGHVYEQYF.

The rearrangement uses TRBV30 and TRBJ1-4; possibly TRBD1 for D (5 bases). The CDR3 runs to 12 residues. Germline CDR1 reads GTSNPN; CDR2 reads SVGIG (reference sequence). Trimming shortened V by 8 bases and J by 3 bases, and 10 bases separated the two germline ends. The CDR3 here is CALRGPNEKLFF. The CDR3, as DNA: TGTGCCCTTAGGGGCCCTAATGAAAAACTGTTTTTT.

This chain links TRBV18 with TRBJ2-2; D gene ambiguous. Germline CDR1 is KGHSH and CDR2 is LQKENI. The CDR3 has 14 amino acids. The V gene lost 0 bases and the J gene lost 5 bases, with 7 bases spanning the gap. The DNA of the CDR3 is TGTGCCAGCTCACCACCTAGTTTTACCGGGGAGCTGTTTTTT. Translating gives CASSPPSFTGELFF.

The sample holds one count of this clone. V gene TRBV6-5 combines with J gene TRBJ1-2; 9 bases agree with TRBD1. Germline V gives CDR1 MNHEY, CDR2 SVGAGI. CDR3 length: 14 residues. J gave up 8 bases and V 5 bases, and 9 bases lay outside the gene matches. In nucleotides, the CDR3 is TGTGCCAGCAGTGACCGGGACAGGGAACGCGGCTACACCTTC. Translation: CASSDRDRERGYTF.

This clone was recorded only once. The chain has TRBV11-2 and TRBJ1-6, with 9 bases that match TRBD1. The ends lost 6 bases at V and 0 bases at J; junction bases unmatched: 9. Germline V gene data show CDR1 as SGHAT and CDR2 as FQNNGV. This CDR3 comprises 18 residues. This chain's CDR3 is CASSRTGGFGSYNSPLHF. CDR3 DNA: TGTGCCAGCAGTCGTACAGGGGGCTTTGGCTCCTATAATTCACCCCTCCACTTT.

This clone was seen a handful of times. The gene calls are TRBV9 and TRBJ1-4; D might be TRBD1 (5 bases). Trimming pared 4 bases from V and 7 bases from J, leaving 14 bases between. The CDR3 runs to 14 residues. Germline V CDR1 and CDR2: SGDLS, YYNGEE. CDR3 residues: CASSPSGTSEKLFF. The CDR3 region has the DNA TGTGCCAGCAGCCCCTCAGGGACGAGTGAAAAACTGTTTTTT.

In this sample, this clone turned up once. CDR3 residues: CASSLVGGPNTEAFF. CDR3 in DNA: TGCGCCAGCAGCTTGGTTGGGGGGCCGAACACTGAAGCTTTCTTT. The rearrangement links TRBV5-1 to TRBJ1-1; the D gene is possibly TRBD1 (6 bases). Germline CDR1 reads SGHRS; CDR2 reads YFSETQ. V lost 0 bases and J lost 1, with 10 bases in between. This CDR3 spans 15 amino acids.